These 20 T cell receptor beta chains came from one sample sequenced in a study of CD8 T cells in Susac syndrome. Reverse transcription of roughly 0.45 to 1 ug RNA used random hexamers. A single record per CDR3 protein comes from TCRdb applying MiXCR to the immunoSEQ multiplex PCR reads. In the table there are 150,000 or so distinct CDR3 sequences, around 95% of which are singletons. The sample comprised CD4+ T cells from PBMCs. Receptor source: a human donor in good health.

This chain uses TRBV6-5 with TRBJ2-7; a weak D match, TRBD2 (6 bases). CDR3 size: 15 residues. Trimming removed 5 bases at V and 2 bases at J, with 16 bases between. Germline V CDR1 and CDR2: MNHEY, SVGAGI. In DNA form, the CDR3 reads TGTGCCAGCAGTACCTTCAGGCGGGGAGCCTACGAGCAGTACTTC. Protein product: CASSTFRRGAYEQYF.

CDR3 DNA sequence: TGCGCCAGCAGCTTGGCCTCGGGAGGGGATGAAAAACTGTTTTTT. This sequence encodes CASSLASGGDEKLFF. The chain carries TRBV5-1 and TRBJ1-4; D possibly corresponds to TRBD1 (5 bases). V lost 0 bases to trimming and J lost 6 bases, with 12 bases between them. Germline CDR1 and CDR2: SGHRS and YFSETQ. The CDR3 totals 15 residues.

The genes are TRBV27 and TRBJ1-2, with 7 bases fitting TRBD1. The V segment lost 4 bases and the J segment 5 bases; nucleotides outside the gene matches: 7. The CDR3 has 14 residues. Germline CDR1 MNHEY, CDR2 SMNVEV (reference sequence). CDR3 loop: CASSSGQRRYGYTF. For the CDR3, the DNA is TGTGCCAGCAGTTCGGGACAGAGGCGATATGGCTACACCTTC.

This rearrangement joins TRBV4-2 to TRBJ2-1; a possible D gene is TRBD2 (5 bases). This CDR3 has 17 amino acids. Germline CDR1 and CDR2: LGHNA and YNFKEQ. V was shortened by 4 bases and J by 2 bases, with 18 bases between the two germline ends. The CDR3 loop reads CASSPPPQRPPYNEQFF. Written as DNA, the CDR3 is TGTGCCAGCAGCCCTCCCCCTCAGCGGCCTCCCTACAATGAGCAGTTCTTC.

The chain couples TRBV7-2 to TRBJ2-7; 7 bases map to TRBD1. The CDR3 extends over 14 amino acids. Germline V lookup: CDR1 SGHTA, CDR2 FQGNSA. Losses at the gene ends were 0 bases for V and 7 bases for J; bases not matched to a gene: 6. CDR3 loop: CASSLALQGDEQYF. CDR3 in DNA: TGTGCCAGCAGCTTAGCGTTGCAGGGGGATGAGCAGTACTTC.

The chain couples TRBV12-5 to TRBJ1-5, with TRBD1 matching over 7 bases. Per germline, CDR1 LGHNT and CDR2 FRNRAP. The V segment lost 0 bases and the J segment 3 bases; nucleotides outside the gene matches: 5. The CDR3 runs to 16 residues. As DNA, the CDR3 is TGTGCTAGTGGTTTGGTAAGGGGACAGTTCAATCAGCCCCAGCATTTT. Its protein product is CASGLVRGQFNQPQHF.

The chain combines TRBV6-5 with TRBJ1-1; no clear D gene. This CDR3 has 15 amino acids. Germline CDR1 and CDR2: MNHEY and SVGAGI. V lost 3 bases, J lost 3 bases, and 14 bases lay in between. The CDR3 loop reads CASSYGLRAHTEAFF. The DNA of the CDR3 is TGTGCCAGCAGTTATGGCCTCCGAGCACACACTGAAGCTTTCTTT.

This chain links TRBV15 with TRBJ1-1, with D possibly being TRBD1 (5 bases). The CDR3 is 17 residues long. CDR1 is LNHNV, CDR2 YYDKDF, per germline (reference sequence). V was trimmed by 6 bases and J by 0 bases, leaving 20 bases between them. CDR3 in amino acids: CATRPGDGPLMNTEAFF. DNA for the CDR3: TGTGCCACCAGGCCGGGGGACGGACCACTGATGAACACTGAAGCTTTCTTT.

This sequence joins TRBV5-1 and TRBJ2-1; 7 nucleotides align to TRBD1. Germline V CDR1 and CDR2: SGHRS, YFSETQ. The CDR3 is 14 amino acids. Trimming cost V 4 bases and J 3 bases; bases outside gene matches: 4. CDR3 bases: TGCGCCAGCAGCGAACAGGGGAACTACAATGAGCAGTTCTTC. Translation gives CASSEQGNYNEQFF.

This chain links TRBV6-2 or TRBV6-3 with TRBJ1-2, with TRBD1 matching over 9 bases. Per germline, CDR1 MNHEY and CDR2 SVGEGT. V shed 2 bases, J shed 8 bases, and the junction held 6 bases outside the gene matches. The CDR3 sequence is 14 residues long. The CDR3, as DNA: TGTGCCAGCAGTTACCGGGACAGGGACTGGGGCTACACCTTC. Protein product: CASSYRDRDWGYTF.

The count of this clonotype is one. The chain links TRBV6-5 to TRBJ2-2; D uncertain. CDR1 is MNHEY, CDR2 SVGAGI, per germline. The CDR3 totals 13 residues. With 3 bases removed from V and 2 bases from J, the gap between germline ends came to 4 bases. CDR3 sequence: CASSYHNTGELFF. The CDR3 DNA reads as TGTGCCAGCAGTTATCACAACACCGGGGAGCTGTTTTTT.

DNA of the CDR3: TGTGCCACCAGCAGAGATAGGGCAGTCCAAGAGACCCAGTACTTC. Translation gives CATSRDRAVQETQYF. V and J are TRBV15 and TRBJ2-5; D remains ambiguous. Deletions cut 0 bases from V and 1 base from J, with 9 bases between. The CDR3 is 15 residues long. Germline loops: CDR1 LNHNV, CDR2 YYDKDF (reference sequence).

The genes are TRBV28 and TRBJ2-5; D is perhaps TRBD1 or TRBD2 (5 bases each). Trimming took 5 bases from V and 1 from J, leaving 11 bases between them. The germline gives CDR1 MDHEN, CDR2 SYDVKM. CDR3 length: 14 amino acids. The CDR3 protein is CASSRGDPQETQYF. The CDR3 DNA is TGTGCCAGCAGTCGAGGGGATCCCCAAGAGACCCAGTACTTC.

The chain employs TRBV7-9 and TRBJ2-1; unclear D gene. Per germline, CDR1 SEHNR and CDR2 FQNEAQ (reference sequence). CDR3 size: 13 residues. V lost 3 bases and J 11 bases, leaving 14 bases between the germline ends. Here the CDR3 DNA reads TGTGCCAGCAGCTTCGACCGGAGCTTGCAGCAGTTCTTC. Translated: CASSFDRSLQQFF.

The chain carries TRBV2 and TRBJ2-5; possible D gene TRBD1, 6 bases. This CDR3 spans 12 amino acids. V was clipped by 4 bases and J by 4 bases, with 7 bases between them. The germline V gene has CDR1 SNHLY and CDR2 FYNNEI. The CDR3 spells CASSAGVETQYF. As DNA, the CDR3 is TGTGCCAGCAGTGCAGGGGTAGAGACCCAGTACTTC.

CDR3 loop: CATSWETQYF. The CDR3, as DNA: TGTGCCACCAGCTGGGAGACCCAGTACTTC. J is TRBJ2-5 and V is TRBV24-1; no definite D call. V lost 7 bases and J lost 5, with 4 bases in between. The CDR3 is made up of 10 amino acids. Germline CDR1 reads KGHDR; CDR2 reads SFDVKD.

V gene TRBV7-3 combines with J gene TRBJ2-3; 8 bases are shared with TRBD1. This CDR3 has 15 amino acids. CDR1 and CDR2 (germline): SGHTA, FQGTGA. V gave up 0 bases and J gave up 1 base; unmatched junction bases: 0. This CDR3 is CASSLTGQGTDTQYF. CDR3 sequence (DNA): TGTGCCAGCAGCTTAACGGGACAGGGCACAGATACGCAGTATTTT.

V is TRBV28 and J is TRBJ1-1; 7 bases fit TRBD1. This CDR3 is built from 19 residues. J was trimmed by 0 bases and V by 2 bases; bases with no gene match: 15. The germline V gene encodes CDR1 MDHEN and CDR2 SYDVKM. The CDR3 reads CASSLNRWDSENLNTEAFF. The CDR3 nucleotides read TGTGCCAGCAGTTTAAACAGGTGGGACAGCGAAAATTTGAACACTGAAGCTTTCTTT.

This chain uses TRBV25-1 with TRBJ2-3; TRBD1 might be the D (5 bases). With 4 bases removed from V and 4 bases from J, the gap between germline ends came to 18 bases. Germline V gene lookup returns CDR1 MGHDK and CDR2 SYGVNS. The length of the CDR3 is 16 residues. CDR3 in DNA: TGTGCCAGCAGTGGAGCCTCATCTAACAGGCCAGATACGCAGTATTTT. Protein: CASSGASSNRPDTQYF.

CDR3 DNA sequence: TGTGCCAGCTCACCTACGGAGGGTAGCACTGAAGCTTTCTTT. It specifies CASSPTEGSTEAFF. The genes are TRBV18 and TRBJ1-1, with D hard to call. This CDR3 has 14 amino acids. Trimming removed 3 bases at V and 4 bases at J, with 12 bases between. CDR1 is KGHSH and CDR2 is LQKENI in the germline V gene.